One sample yielded the 31 T cell receptor beta chains listed below, sequenced in a study of HIV-infected patients and healthy controls. Each CDR3 protein is one row after TCRdb ran MiXCR on the 5' RACE reads. The table lists about 67,000 distinct CDR3 sequences, around 17% of them singletons. The sample consisted of CD4+ T cells from blood. These receptors originate from a human donor in good health.

The chain recombines TRBV21-1 with TRBJ2-7; TRBD1, the table's D call, lacks a check against the DNA. TRBV21-1 is listed as a pseudogene. This CDR3 is built from 14 residues. CDR3 coding DNA: TGTGCCAGCAGCACCGCCCCGGCGGACTACGAGCAGTACTTC. It codes for CASSTAPADYEQYF.

This clonotype was seen more than once but under ten times. This rearrangement joins TRBV6-2 or TRBV6-3 to TRBJ2-5; a possible D gene is TRBD1 (5 bases). CDR3 length equals 14 residues. Germline values: CDR1 MNHEY, CDR2 SVGEGT. V lost 0 bases to trimming and J lost 6 bases, with 11 bases between them. The chain's CDR3 is CASSYSGQAKTQYF. Written as DNA, the CDR3 is TGTGCCAGCAGTTACTCGGGGCAGGCCAAGACCCAGTACTTC.

The chain has TRBV19 and TRBJ2-2; D is unresolved. This CDR3 contains 15 residues. Trimming removed 5 bases from V and 5 bases from J, with 15 bases in between. Germline CDR1 and CDR2: LNHDA and SQIVND (reference sequence). CDR3 residues: CASSPIPTLTGELFF. Here the CDR3 DNA reads TGTGCCAGTAGTCCCATCCCCACGTTGACCGGGGAGCTGTTTTTT.

The CDR3 sequence: CASAISGNTIYF. In DNA, the CDR3 is TGTGCCAGCGCCATCTCTGGAAACACCATATATTTT. This chain connects TRBV6-2 or TRBV6-3 to TRBJ1-3; D remains ambiguous. Deletions cut 8 bases from V and 0 bases from J, with 5 bases between. CDR1 and CDR2 from the germline V gene are MNHEY and SVGEGT. The CDR3 extends over 12 amino acids.

The sample holds a few counts of this clonotype. The J gene is TRBJ2-7, the V gene TRBV3-1; a possible D gene is TRBD2 (5 bases). The germline V gene has CDR1 LGHDT and CDR2 YNNKEL (reference sequence). The V end was cut by 0 bases, the J end by 9 bases, with 15 bases between. The CDR3 has 14 residues. The CDR3 DNA reads as TGTGCCAGCAGCCAAGAGGTACGGGGTTGGGCGCAGTACTTC. Its translation: CASSQEVRGWAQYF.

In its sample, this clonotype was seen a few times. The chain recombines TRBV5-1 with TRBJ1-5; D is ambiguous. This CDR3 has 12 residues. Germline CDR1 is SGHRS and CDR2 is YFSETQ. The V end was cut by 5 bases, the J end by 4 bases, with 7 bases between. This CDR3 is CASRDGNQPQHF. In DNA, the CDR3 is TGCGCCAGCAGAGACGGAAATCAGCCCCAGCATTTT. Variable domain in full (rest from reference TRBV5-1 and TRBJ1-5): KAGVTQTPRYLIKTRGQQVTLSCSPISGHRSVSWYQQTPGQGLQFLFEYFSETQRNKGNFPGRFSGRQFSNSRSEMNVSTLELGDSALYLCASRDGNQPQHFGDGTRLSIL.

This clonotype was found a few times. The chain couples TRBV4-2 to TRBJ1-4; D perhaps matches TRBD1 (5 bases). Between the trimmed V and J ends, which lost 0 bases and 12 bases, there was a span of 17 bases. The CDR3 runs 15 residues. Germline CDR1 is LGHNA and CDR2 is YNFKEQ. The CDR3 sequence: CASSQEKGWRGELFF. The CDR3 region has the DNA TGTGCCAGCAGCCAAGAAAAGGGTTGGCGGGGGGAACTGTTTTTT.

This clonotype was counted at least ten times. The rearrangement joins TRBV9 to TRBJ1-4; TRBD1 is a possible D gene (6 bases). Germline CDR1 is SGDLS and CDR2 is YYNGEE. V gave up 3 bases and J gave up 13 bases, with 13 bases separating them. The CDR3 is 12 residues long. CDR3 sequence: CASSAEGGGLFF. CDR3 nucleotides: TGTGCCAGCAGCGCCGAGGGGGGAGGACTGTTTTTT.

The rearrangement links TRBV7-2 to TRBJ1-5; weak D call: TRBD1 (6 bases). Germline V gene data show CDR1 as SGHTA and CDR2 as FQGNSA. V lost 1 base to trimming and J lost 5 bases, with 12 bases between them. There are 15 residues in the CDR3. CDR3 region: CASSLGTAFYQPQHF. In nucleotides, the CDR3 is TGTGCCAGCAGCTTAGGGACAGCATTTTATCAGCCCCAGCATTTT.

This clonotype occurred many times. This chain links TRBV6-4 with TRBJ1-1, with TRBD1 identical over 12 bases. CDR3 size: 15 residues. Germline CDR1 and CDR2: MRHNA and SNTAGT. V was pared by 5 bases and J by 4 bases, with 5 bases of the junction left unmatched. The CDR3 region is CASSSGTGGSTEAFF. As DNA, the CDR3 is TGTGCCAGCAGTTCCGGGACAGGGGGCTCCACTGAAGCTTTCTTT.

V and J are TRBV7-2 and TRBJ2-3; perhaps TRBD2 as D (7 bases). V gave up 3 bases and J gave up 1 base, with 14 bases separating them. The CDR3 totals 16 residues. Germline V gene data show CDR1 as SGHTA and CDR2 as FQGNSA. The CDR3 region has the DNA TGTGCCAGCAGCTTTAGGGGGGGCGCAGGCACAGATACGCAGTATTTT. Its translation is CASSFRGGAGTDTQYF.

This clonotype was seen many times. V and J are TRBV11-1 and TRBJ2-7; no definite D call. Germline CDR1 reads SGHAT; CDR2 reads FQDESV (reference sequence). The CDR3 consists of 16 residues. The V gene lost 1 base and the J gene lost 5 bases, with 18 bases spanning the gap. The CDR3 DNA follows: TGTGCCAGCAGCTTAGAGGTTCCAGCCCTCGTGAACGAGCAGTACTTC. Its protein is CASSLEVPALVNEQYF.

In its sample, this clonotype was seen many times. The chain uses TRBV7-9 and TRBJ2-1, with TRBD1 matching over 7 bases. V was pared by 3 bases and J by 5 bases, with 4 bases of the junction left unmatched. This CDR3 region has 14 residues. Germline assignment: CDR1 SEHNR and CDR2 FQNEAQ (reference sequence). DNA of the CDR3: TGTGCCAGCAGCTTCCGGACAGGAAACAATGAGCAGTTCTTC. It translates to CASSFRTGNNEQFF.

This clonotype has a handful of counts. The genes are TRBV7-2 and TRBJ2-2; no definite D call. The length of the CDR3 is 15 residues. Trimming stripped 0 bases from V and 3 bases from J, with 8 bases between. Germline CDR1 reads SGHTA; CDR2 reads FQGNSA. CDR3 region: CASSLAGWYTGELFF. The CDR3 DNA follows: TGTGCCAGCAGCTTAGCGGGATGGTACACCGGGGAGCTGTTTTTT.

The J gene is TRBJ2-6, the V gene TRBV7-8; perhaps D is TRBD1 or TRBD2 (5 bases each). Germline CDR1 is SGHVS and CDR2 is FQNEAQ. There are 18 residues in the CDR3. The germline V and J ends were trimmed by 5 bases and 0 bases, with 17 bases remaining between them. CDR3 residues: CASSPGRTINSGANVLTF. The DNA of the CDR3 is TGTGCCAGCAGCCCGGGACGGACGATTAACTCTGGGGCCAACGTCCTGACTTTC.

This clonotype has a handful of counts. The chain uses TRBV2 and TRBJ1-5; 7 nucleotides align to TRBD1. With V trimmed by 6 bases and J by 3 bases, 5 bases remained unmatched. Per the germline V gene, CDR1 is SNHLY and CDR2 is FYNNEI. The CDR3 is made up of 14 amino acids. CDR3 sequence reads: CASRGDSPNQPQHF. CDR3 in DNA: TGTGCCAGCAGAGGGGACAGTCCCAATCAGCCCCAGCATTTT.

This clonotype was detected ten times or more. V usage is TRBV7-8 and J usage is TRBJ1-5, with D unclear. Germline values: CDR1 SGHVS, CDR2 FQNEAQ. V was pared by 5 bases and J by 2 bases, with 7 bases between. The CDR3 has 13 residues. The CDR3 sequence is CASSLVGNQPQHF. As DNA, the CDR3 is TGTGCCAGCAGCCTAGTGGGCAATCAGCCCCAGCATTTT.

CDR3 amino acids: CASSSDSYNEQFF. The DNA for the CDR3 is TGTGCCAGCAGCTCGGACAGTTACAATGAGCAGTTCTTC. The V call is TRBV3-1, the J call TRBJ2-1; D is possibly TRBD1 (6 bases). This CDR3 is built from 13 residues. Trimming left V 5 bases short and J 4 bases short, with 9 bases between. Germline V gene sequence: CDR1 LGHDT, CDR2 YNNKEL (reference sequence).

This clonotype was observed a handful of times. The V call is TRBV14, the J call TRBJ1-1; maybe TRBD1 (5 bases). The CDR3 length is 14 residues. Trimming pared 0 bases from V and 4 bases from J, leaving 9 bases between. Germline V gives CDR1 SGHDN, CDR2 FVKESK. The CDR3 reads CASSQERRGTEAFF. CDR3 in DNA: TGTGCCAGCAGCCAAGAGAGGAGGGGCACTGAAGCTTTCTTT.

The chain carries TRBV10-3 and TRBJ2-1; 11 positions agree with TRBD2. The CDR3 loop spans 17 amino acids. V shed 0 bases and J 3 bases; nucleotides not matched to a gene: 4. Looked up from germline, CDR1 is ENHRY and CDR2 is SYGVKD. CDR3 in DNA: TGTGCCATCAGTGAGTCGGTGACTAGCGGGATCTACAATGAGCAGTTCTTC. Translation: CAISESVTSGIYNEQFF.

J is TRBJ1-6 and V is TRBV19; weak D call: TRBD1 (5 bases). CDR1 is LNHDA and CDR2 is SQIVND in the germline V gene (reference sequence). The CDR3 extends over 13 amino acids. Trimming took 2 bases from V and 10 from J, leaving 9 bases between them. CDR3 in DNA: TGTGCCAGTAGTATAAGAAGGGACTCACCCCTCCACTTT. This sequence encodes CASSIRRDSPLHF.

The rearrangement uses TRBV9 and TRBJ2-1; 7 bases are a match to TRBD2. J gave up 3 bases and V 2 bases, and 2 bases lay outside the gene matches. Germline V gene data show CDR1 as SGDLS and CDR2 as YYNGEE. The length of the CDR3 is 14 residues. The CDR3 protein is CASSVGGGYNEQFF. The CDR3 nucleotides are TGTGCCAGCAGCGTTGGGGGGGGCTACAATGAGCAGTTCTTC.

This clonotype was seen more than once but under ten times. The DNA of the CDR3 is TGTGCCAGCAGCCAGGAATTGGGCACTGAAGCTTTCTTT. Protein sequence: CASSQELGTEAFF. The rearrangement joins TRBV14 to TRBJ1-1; unclear D gene. The CDR3 loop spans 13 amino acids. The V end lost 3 bases, the J end lost 4 bases, and 9 bases lay between the germline ends. CDR1 and CDR2 (germline): SGHDN, FVKESK.

This chain uses TRBV19 with TRBJ1-5; no clear D gene. The germline V and J ends were trimmed by 5 bases and 2 bases, with 13 bases remaining between them. The CDR3 runs to 15 residues. Germline CDR1 reads LNHDA; CDR2 reads SQIVND (reference sequence). CDR3 region: CASSAPFFGNQPQHF. CDR3 sequence (DNA): TGTGCCAGTAGTGCCCCGTTCTTTGGCAATCAGCCCCAGCATTTT.

This clonotype has ten or more counts. The V call is TRBV6-6, the J call TRBJ1-3; D ambiguous. Trimming removed 7 bases from V and 4 bases from J, with 5 bases in between. In germline, CDR1 is MNHNY, CDR2 SVGAGI (reference sequence). This CDR3 spans 11 amino acids. The CDR3 sequence: CASTRGNTIYF. Written as DNA, the CDR3 is TGTGCCAGCACCAGGGGAAACACCATATATTTT.

This clonotype was observed a handful of times. The V gene is TRBV12-3 or TRBV12-4, the J gene TRBJ2-1; D not resolved. The germline V and J ends were trimmed by 3 bases and 4 bases, with 22 bases remaining between them. The CDR3 is 18 residues long. CDR3: CASSFIWWNRQLYNEQFF. The CDR3 DNA reads as TGTGCCAGCAGTTTTATTTGGTGGAACAGACAACTTTACAATGAGCAGTTCTTC.

This clonotype was observed at least ten times. The chain recombines TRBV18 with TRBJ2-5; no firm D call. Trimming took 5 bases from V and 2 from J, leaving 9 bases between them. This CDR3 spans 13 amino acids. Per the germline V gene, CDR1 is KGHSH and CDR2 is LQKENI. The CDR3, as DNA: TGTGCCAGCTCAACGACGTTACAAGAGACCCAGTACTTC. Its protein is CASSTTLQETQYF.

The V gene is TRBV19, the J gene TRBJ2-3; no reliable D call. This CDR3 has 11 residues. Deletions cut 4 bases from V and 9 bases from J, with 8 bases between. Germline V lookup: CDR1 LNHDA, CDR2 SQIVND (reference sequence). CDR3 amino acids: CASSTGLTQYF. Here the CDR3 DNA reads TGTGCCAGTAGTACCGGCTTGACGCAGTATTTT.

CDR3 nucleotides: TGTGCCAGTAGACCGGGACAGGTTGACCAAGAGACCCAGTACTTC. Encoded protein: CASRPGQVDQETQYF. The genes are TRBV19 and TRBJ2-5; 8 nucleotides agree with TRBD1. Germline V CDR1 and CDR2: LNHDA, SQIVND (reference sequence). The V and J ends lost 6 bases and 0 bases, in that order; junction bases with no gene match: 6. This CDR3 has 15 amino acids.

This clonotype showed up just a few times. The gene calls are TRBV19 and TRBJ1-2, with 8 positions matching TRBD1. The CDR3 loop spans 16 amino acids. The V gene's germline CDR1 is LNHDA and CDR2 SQIVND (reference sequence). V was clipped by 5 bases and J by 4 bases; unmatched bases: 12. In DNA form, the CDR3 reads TGTGCCAGTAGTGCGCACTCAGGGGGCGGAAGCTATGGCTACACCTTC. Translated: CASSAHSGGGSYGYTF.

Ten or more counts support this clonotype. V gene TRBV29-1 combines with J gene TRBJ2-7; 9 bases are shared with TRBD1. The J segment lost 2 bases and the V segment lost 6 bases, leaving 11 bases of the junction unmatched. The CDR3 spans 15 residues. Germline V lookup: CDR1 SQVTM, CDR2 ANQGSEA. The CDR3 DNA reads as TGCAGCGTCGATTGGGAAGGACAGGGGACCTACGAGCAGTACTTC. This translates into CSVDWEGQGTYEQYF.